Given below is one TCR beta chain in context. Its antigen is unidentified. This sample was included in a study of T cell responses to AZD1222 COVID-19 vaccine. Study observations and caveats: Nearly half of spike-specific TCRs reportedly target unmutated variant regions.

Generated by immunoSEQ multiplex PCR, the TCRdb table keeps only in-frame clones and is missing some. The sample consists of fewer than 85,000 clones, around 88% of them appearing once. CDR3 length: 15 residues. The germline V and J ends were trimmed by 0 bases and 5 bases, with 13 bases remaining between them. Germline V gene lookup returns CDR1 SGDLS and CDR2 YYNGEE. This TCR was sampled from an adult in good health. This chain uses TRBV9 with TRBJ2-3; the D gene is possibly TRBD2 (5 bases). The sample was peripheral blood, taken on day 0 of AZD1222 vaccination. CDR3 sequence: CASSVVWEPQDTQYF. In DNA form, the CDR3 reads TGTGCCAGCAGCGTAGTTTGGGAGCCGCAAGATACGCAGTATTTT. Together with reference TRBV9 and TRBJ2-3, the CDR3 gives the full variable domain: DSGVTQTPKHLITATGQRVTLRCSPRSGDLSVYWYQQSLDQGLQFLIQYYNGEERAKGNILERFSAQQFPDLHSELNLSSLELGDSALYFCASSVVWEPQDTQYFGPGTRLTVL.